This TCR beta chain was identified during a study of Graves' ophthalmopathy and Graves' hyperthyroidism. This clonotype came up many times. Its antigen is not known. The authors amplified TCR beta CDR3 regions, and they did so from RNA transcripts for repertoire sequencing. Second-round multiplex PCR came after a first-round RT-PCR that employed HTBI primers. In TCRdb, the multiplex PCR reads were re-called with MiXCR into one record per CDR3 protein. The sample carries 360,000 or so distinct CDR3 sequences, approximately 20% recorded once. Study results and limitations: Most thyroid-expanded clonotypes exceeding 0.001 frequency were also found in blood.

Excluded were patients with other autoimmune diseases, uncontrolled infections, pregnancy or lactation. CDR1 is MNHEY and CDR2 is SVGEGT in the germline V gene. The CDR3 sequence is 14 residues long. V dropped 5 bases and J dropped 5; count of bases not matched to a gene: 3. The sequence came from a woman aged 18-29 years with Graves' ophthalmopathy. Input material: peripheral blood. This chain uses TRBV6-2 or TRBV6-3 with TRBJ2-7; TRBD2 agrees at 13 bases. CDR3 in amino acids: CASSRTSGSNEQYF. The CDR3 bases are TGTGCCAGCAGTCGGACTAGCGGGAGCAACGAGCAGTACTTC.